This entry lists 19 T cell receptor beta chains sequenced from one sample in a study of T cells in Graves' hyperthyroidism and ophthalmopathy. Template material for amplifying TCR beta CDR3 regions consisted of RNA transcripts. RT-PCR in the first round (using the HTBI primer set) targeted the TCR CDR3. TCRdb independently ran MiXCR on the multiplex PCR reads; one entry per CDR3 protein. Of roughly 560,000 distinct CDR3 sequences listed, about 15% are singletons. Material: blood. These receptors came from a woman between 35 and 50 years old with Graves' ophthalmopathy.

This rearrangement joins TRBV6-2 or TRBV6-3 to TRBJ2-3; 15 bases fit TRBD2. This CDR3 comprises 17 residues. The trim removed 2 bases at V and 6 bases at J, leaving 6 bases unmatched. Germline lookup yields CDR1 MNHEY and CDR2 SVGEGT. In DNA form, the CDR3 reads TGTGCCAGCAGTTACGCAGGACTAGCGGGAGGGATCGATACGCAGTATTTT. As protein: CASSYAGLAGGIDTQYF.

This clonotype came up a few times. The chain carries TRBV30 and TRBJ2-7; a possible D gene is TRBD1 (6 bases). Trimming left V 2 bases short and J 5 bases short, with 13 bases between. This CDR3 is built from 13 residues. The germline gives CDR1 GTSNPN, CDR2 SVGIG (reference sequence). DNA of the CDR3: TGTGCCTGGAGTACTCAACAGGGCCACGAGCAGTACTTC. Protein sequence: CAWSTQQGHEQYF.

This clonotype has a count of ten or more. The chain combines TRBV7-8 with TRBJ1-1; TRBD1 agrees at 9 bases. This CDR3 is built from 15 residues. Germline CDR1 is SGHVS and CDR2 is FQNEAQ. J was trimmed by 2 bases and V by 5 bases; bases with no gene match: 6. CDR3 nucleotide sequence: TGTGCCAGCAGCAGCGAGGACAGGGGTAACACTGAAGCTTTCTTT. Protein product: CASSSEDRGNTEAFF.

At least ten counts were recorded for this clonotype. This rearrangement joins TRBV2 to TRBJ1-3; D not certain. V was cut by 8 bases and J by 7 bases, with 18 bases left in between. The CDR3 totals 14 residues. Germline V gene lookup returns CDR1 SNHLY and CDR2 FYNNEI. The CDR3 region is CASSKENYLNTIYF. Written as DNA, the CDR3 is TGTGCCAGCTCCAAGGAAAACTACTTGAACACCATATATTTT.

The chain links TRBV6-1 to TRBJ2-7; a weak D match, TRBD1 (5 bases). V was clipped by 9 bases and J by 3 bases, with 18 bases between them. The V gene's germline CDR1 is MNHNS and CDR2 SASEGT. The CDR3 runs 14 residues. The CDR3 region is CASAEDIGVYEQYF. As DNA, the CDR3 is TGTGCCAGTGCCGAGGACATCGGCGTCTACGAGCAGTACTTC.

The chain carries TRBV4-1 and TRBJ1-5; 7 bases fit TRBD1. V trimming: 3 bases; J trimming: 6 bases; junction bases outside the gene matches: 5. The CDR3 sequence is 14 residues long. Germline CDR1 is MGHRA and CDR2 is YSYEKL. The CDR3 sequence is CASSQQGEGQPQHF. In DNA, the CDR3 is TGCGCCAGCAGCCAGCAGGGGGAGGGTCAGCCCCAGCATTTT.

This clonotype was seen a few times. Here the CDR3 DNA reads TGTGCCAGCAGTCCGGGGGGCGGGAGAACCCACGAGCAGTACTTC. Its translation is CASSPGGGRTHEQYF. The chain joins TRBV27 to TRBJ2-7, with D tentatively TRBD2 (7 bases). V was cut by 5 bases and J by 5 bases, with 19 bases left in between. CDR1 is MNHEY, CDR2 SMNVEV, per germline (reference sequence). The CDR3 covers 15 residues.

This clonotype was seen only a few times. This chain joins TRBV4-1 and TRBJ1-5; TRBD1 might be the D (5 bases). This CDR3 is built from 17 residues. V shed 3 bases and J shed 5 bases, with 20 bases lying between them. Per germline, CDR1 MGHRA and CDR2 YSYEKL. CDR3 coding DNA: TGCGCCAGCAGCCACCGATTAGGGGCCGGGGATTATCAGCCCCAGCATTTT. The encoded protein is CASSHRLGAGDYQPQHF.

This clonotype was observed at least ten times. The chain is built from TRBV12-3 or TRBV12-4 and TRBJ1-1; D is perhaps TRBD1 (5 bases). Trimming pared 3 bases from V and 11 bases from J, leaving 13 bases between. This CDR3 spans 12 amino acids. This CDR3 is CASSLAGRVAFF. DNA for the CDR3: TGTGCCAGCAGTTTGGCAGGGCGCGTGGCTTTCTTT.

This clonotype showed up many times. The junction departs from germline at one end; a sequencing error may be responsible. V usage is TRBV2 and J usage is TRBJ2-6, with no clear D. From germline, CDR1 is SNHLY and CDR2 FYNNEI. There are 15 residues in the CDR3. CDR3 nucleotide sequence: TGTGCCAGCAGGGAAGACTCGGGTGGGGCCAACGTCCTGACTTTC. As protein: CASREDSGGANVLTF.

The rearrangement uses TRBV7-3 and TRBJ1-1, with D possibly TRBD1 on 6 matching bases. Germline-derived CDR1 and CDR2 are SGHTA and FQGTGA. V gave up 0 bases and J gave up 5 bases, with 22 bases separating them. The CDR3 covers 18 residues. Here the CDR3 DNA reads TGTGCCAGCAGCTTAACAGGGGGGGCACCCAGAAAGAATACTGAAGCTTTCTTT. This translates into CASSLTGGAPRKNTEAFF.

The sample holds a few counts of this clonotype. The chain has TRBV10-3 and TRBJ1-1, with a possible D match to TRBD1 (5 bases). Looked up from germline, CDR1 is ENHRY and CDR2 is SYGVKD. The CDR3 covers 14 residues. V was trimmed by 4 bases and J by 4 bases, leaving 13 bases between them. The CDR3 loop is CAISVPGRGTEAFF. The CDR3 DNA is TGTGCCATCAGTGTCCCAGGGAGGGGCACTGAAGCTTTCTTT.

This clonotype showed up many times. The chain combines TRBV4-1 with TRBJ2-7; 7 bases match TRBD2. Germline V lookup: CDR1 MGHRA, CDR2 YSYEKL. The CDR3 length is 15 residues. V lost 3 bases and J lost 2; bases outside the gene matches: 7. In DNA form, the CDR3 reads TGCGCCAGCAGCCAGGAACTAGCGTCAACCTACGAGCAGTACTTC. Protein product: CASSQELASTYEQYF.

This clonotype was observed many times. The gene calls are TRBV28 and TRBJ2-5; D is ambiguous. CDR1 is MDHEN and CDR2 is SYDVKM in the germline V gene. The CDR3 loop spans 15 amino acids. V was shortened by 4 bases and J by 4 bases, with 16 bases between the two germline ends. The CDR3 sequence: CASSSFPQVPETQYF. Written as DNA, the CDR3 is TGTGCCAGCAGTTCTTTCCCCCAGGTGCCAGAGACCCAGTACTTC.

In this sample, this clonotype turned up many times. V gene TRBV28 combines with J gene TRBJ1-3; no definite D call. CDR1 MDHEN and CDR2 SYDVKM come from the germline V gene. The CDR3 has 16 amino acids. Trimming left V 2 bases short and J 0 bases short, with 11 bases between. CDR3 region: CASSLGNPSSGNTIYF. The CDR3 bases are TGTGCCAGCAGTTTAGGTAACCCCAGCTCTGGAAACACCATATATTTT. The whole variable domain, remainder taken from reference TRBV28 and TRBJ1-3, is DVKVTQSSRYLVKRTGEKVFLECVQDMDHENMFWYRQDPGLGLRLIYFSYDVKMKEKGDIPEGYSVSREKKERFSLILESASTNQTSMYLCASSLGNPSSGNTIYFGEGSWLTVV.

Ten or more counts support this clonotype. V usage is TRBV19 and J usage is TRBJ2-2, with 12 bases matching TRBD2. The CDR3 is 18 amino acids. Germline V gives CDR1 LNHDA, CDR2 SQIVND (reference sequence). J gave up 6 bases and V 5 bases, and 13 bases lay outside the gene matches. In DNA form, the CDR3 reads TGTGCCAGTAGTCCGCGACTAGCGGGAGAGGTTTTGTCCGGGGAGCTGTTTTTT. Translating gives CASSPRLAGEVLSGELFF. The full variable domain, in which reference TRBV19 and TRBJ2-2 provide the parts outside the CDR3, is DGGITQSPKYLFRKEGQNVTLSCEQNLNHDAMYWYRQDPGQGLRLIYYSQIVNDFQKGDIAEGYSVSREKKESFPLTVTSAQKNPTAFYLCASSPRLAGEVLSGELFFGEGSRLTVL.

The chain couples TRBV7-2 to TRBJ2-5; D is unresolved. The CDR3 has 17 residues. The germline CDR1 and CDR2 sequences are SGHTA and FQGNSA. The V and J ends lost 0 bases and 5 bases respectively, with 19 bases between them. Here the CDR3 reads CASSLARRTYPRETQYF. Here the CDR3 DNA reads TGTGCCAGCAGCTTAGCCCGCCGCACTTATCCCCGGGAGACCCAGTACTTC.

V is TRBV19 and J is TRBJ1-2; D is unclear. Germline values: CDR1 LNHDA, CDR2 SQIVND (reference sequence). With 3 bases removed from V and 3 bases from J, the gap between germline ends came to 14 bases. The CDR3 is 15 amino acids. The chain's CDR3 is CASSIGTPGHYGYTF. For the CDR3, the DNA is TGTGCCAGTAGTATCGGTACTCCGGGTCACTATGGCTACACCTTC.

This chain links TRBV2 with TRBJ2-2, with 10 nucleotides matching TRBD2. This CDR3 region has 15 residues. V lost 6 bases and J lost 6; bases outside the gene matches: 7. Germline values: CDR1 SNHLY, CDR2 FYNNEI. This CDR3 reads CASRVRGTSAGELFF. The CDR3 coding sequence is TGTGCCAGCAGGGTCAGGGGGACTAGCGCCGGGGAGCTGTTTTTT.